This T cell receptor beta chain was observed in a study of response to subunit inactivated influenza vaccine. Study-level points and caveats: Researchers suggested that each seasonal influenza vaccination recruits few new T cells.

In its sample, this clonotype was seen many times. Its antigen is currently unknown. TCRdb re-called the RT-PCR reads with MiXCR, one entry per CDR3 protein. The sample includes a few hundred thousand distinct CDR3 sequences, 14% of them seen just once. The CDR3 consists of 16 residues. The V end was cut by 3 bases, the J end by 3 bases, with 12 bases between. The source is a man aged 45 to 65 who received an inactivated influenza vaccine. Sequences were derived from PBMCs from blood, sampled roughly 13 days after vaccination. The V call is TRBV12-3 or TRBV12-4, the J call TRBJ2-6, with D perhaps matching TRBD1 or TRBD2 (5 bases each). The CDR3 loop reads CASSFLGVGGANVLTF. CDR3 nucleotide sequence: TGTGCCAGCAGTTTTCTGGGGGTCGGTGGGGCCAACGTCCTGACTTTC.